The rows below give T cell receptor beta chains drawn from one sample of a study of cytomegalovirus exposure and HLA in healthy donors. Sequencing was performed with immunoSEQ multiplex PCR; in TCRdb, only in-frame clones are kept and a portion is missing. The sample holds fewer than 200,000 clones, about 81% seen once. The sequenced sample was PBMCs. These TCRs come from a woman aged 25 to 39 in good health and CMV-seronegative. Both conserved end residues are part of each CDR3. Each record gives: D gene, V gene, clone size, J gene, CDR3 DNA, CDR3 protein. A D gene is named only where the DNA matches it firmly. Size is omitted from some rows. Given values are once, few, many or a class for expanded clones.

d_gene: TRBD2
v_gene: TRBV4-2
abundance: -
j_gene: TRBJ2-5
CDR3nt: TGTGCCAGCAGCCTCAAGTTGGGGGCGGGAGGACAAGAGACCCAGTACTTC
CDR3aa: CASSLKLGAGGQETQYF

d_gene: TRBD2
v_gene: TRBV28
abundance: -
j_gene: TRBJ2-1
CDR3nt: TGTGCCAGCAGCCCGGGGACTAACAATGAGCAGTTCTTC
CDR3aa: CASSPGTNNEQFF

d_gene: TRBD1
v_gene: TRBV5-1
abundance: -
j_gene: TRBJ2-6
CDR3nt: TGCGCCAGCAGCCATTCGGGGCAGGGGGCATCTGGGGCCAACGTCCTGACTTTC
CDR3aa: CASSHSGQGASGANVLTF

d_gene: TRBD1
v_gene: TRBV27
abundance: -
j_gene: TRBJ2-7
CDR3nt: TGTGCCAGCAGTTCGCTCCAGGGGGTGGGCTACGAGCAGTACTTC
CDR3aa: CASSSLQGVGYEQYF

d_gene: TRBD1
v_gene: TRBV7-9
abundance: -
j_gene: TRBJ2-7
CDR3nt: TGTGCCAGCAGCTTAGTTCGGGACAGGGCGGGTGAGCAGTACTTC
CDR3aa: CASSLVRDRAGEQYF

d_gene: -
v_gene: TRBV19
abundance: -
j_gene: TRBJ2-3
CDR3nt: TGTGCCAGTGCGACAGGAATTACAGATACGCAGTATTTT
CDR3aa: CASATGITDTQYF

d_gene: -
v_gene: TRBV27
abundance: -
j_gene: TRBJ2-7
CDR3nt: TGTGCCAGCAGCCCCCGACAGGCCTCCTACGAGCAGTACTTC
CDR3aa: CASSPRQASYEQYF

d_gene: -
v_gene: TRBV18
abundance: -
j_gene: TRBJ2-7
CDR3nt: TGTGCCAGCTCACCACCCCCGGGGTCCTACGAGCAGTACTTC
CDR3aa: CASSPPPGSYEQYF

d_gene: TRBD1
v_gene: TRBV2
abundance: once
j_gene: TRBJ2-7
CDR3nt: TGTGCCAGCATATCCGGGACAGGGGCCGAGCAGTACTTC
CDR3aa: CASISGTGAEQYF

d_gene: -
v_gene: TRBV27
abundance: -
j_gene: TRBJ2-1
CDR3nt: TGTGCCAGCAGTGGATCGGGACTCTGGGCCTACAATGAGCAGTTCTTC
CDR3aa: CASSGSGLWAYNEQFF

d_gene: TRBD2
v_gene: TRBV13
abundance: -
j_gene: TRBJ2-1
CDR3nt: TGTGCCAGCAGCTTAGGCCCGGGGGGCTACAATGAGCAGTTCTTC
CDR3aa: CASSLGPGGYNEQFF

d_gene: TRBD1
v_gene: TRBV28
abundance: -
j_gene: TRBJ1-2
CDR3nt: TGTGCCAGCAGTTCCCGGGACAGCTATGGCTACACCTTC
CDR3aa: CASSSRDSYGYTF

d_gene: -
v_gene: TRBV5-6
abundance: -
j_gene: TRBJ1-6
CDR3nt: TGTGCCAGCAGCTTGGGACTACATAATTCACCCCTCCACTTT
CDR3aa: CASSLGLHNSPLHF

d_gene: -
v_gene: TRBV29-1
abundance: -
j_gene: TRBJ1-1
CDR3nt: TGCAGCGTTGGGGCCAGGGGTCGGCCGAACACTGAAGCTTTCTTT
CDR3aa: CSVGARGRPNTEAFF

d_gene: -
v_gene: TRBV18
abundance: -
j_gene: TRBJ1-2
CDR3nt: TGTGCCAGCTCACCACGGGAGGATGGCTACACCTTC
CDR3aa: CASSPREDGYTF

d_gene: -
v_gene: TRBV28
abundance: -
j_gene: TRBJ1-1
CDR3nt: TGTGCCAGCAGCGCCGCCCGACAGGAGCTGAACACTGAAGCTTTCTTT
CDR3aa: CASSAARQELNTEAFF

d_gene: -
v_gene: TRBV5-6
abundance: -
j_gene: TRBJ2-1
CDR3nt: TGTGCCAGCAGCTTGGACAGGGTCGCTGAGCAGTTCTTC
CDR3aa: CASSLDRVAEQFF

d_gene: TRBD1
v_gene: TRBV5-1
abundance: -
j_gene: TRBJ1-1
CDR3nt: TGCGCCAGCAGCACCCGGACAGGGCAAGCTTTCTTT
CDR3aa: CASSTRTGQAFF

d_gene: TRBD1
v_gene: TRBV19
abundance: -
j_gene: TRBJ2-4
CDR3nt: TGTGCCAGTAGTATAGGTGGCAGGGGGCGAGAGAGCATTCAGTACTTC
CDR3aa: CASSIGGRGRESIQYF

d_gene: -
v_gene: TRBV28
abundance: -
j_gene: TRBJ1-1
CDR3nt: TGTGCCAGCAGGGCAGGACAGATGAACACTGAAGCTTTCTTT
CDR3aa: CASRAGQMNTEAFF

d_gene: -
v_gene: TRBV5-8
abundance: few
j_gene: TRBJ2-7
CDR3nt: TGTGCCAGCAGCTTCGACAGCCTCTCCTACGAGCAGTACTTC
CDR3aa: CASSFDSLSYEQYF

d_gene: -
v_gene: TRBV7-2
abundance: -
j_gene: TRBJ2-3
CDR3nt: TGTGCCAGCAGCTCCTCCGGGGGAAGCACAGATACGCAGTATTTT
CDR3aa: CASSSSGGSTDTQYF

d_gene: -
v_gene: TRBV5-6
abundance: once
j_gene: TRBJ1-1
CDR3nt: TGTGCCAGCAGCTTGGGGAGACCAAGTTCAGTGGCTTTCTTT
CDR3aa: CASSLGRPSSVAFF

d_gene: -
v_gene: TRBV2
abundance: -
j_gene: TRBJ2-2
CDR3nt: TGTGCCAGCAGTCTTGTCAGGGTGGACACCGGGGAGCTGTTTTTT
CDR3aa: CASSLVRVDTGELFF

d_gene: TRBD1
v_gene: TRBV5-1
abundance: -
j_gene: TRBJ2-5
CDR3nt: TGCGCCAGCACCCTTCGGGACAGGGCAGAGACCCAGTACTTC
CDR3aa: CASTLRDRAETQYF

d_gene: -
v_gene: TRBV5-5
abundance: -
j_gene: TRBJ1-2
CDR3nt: TGTGCCAGCACCGTTGGACAGTTCGACTATGGCTACACCTTC
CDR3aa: CASTVGQFDYGYTF

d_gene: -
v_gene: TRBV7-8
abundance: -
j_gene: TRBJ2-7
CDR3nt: TGTGCCAGCACCGAGGGTCCAGGGGGGCTCGAGCAGTACTTC
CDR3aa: CASTEGPGGLEQYF

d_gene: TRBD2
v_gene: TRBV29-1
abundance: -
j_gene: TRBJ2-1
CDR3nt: TGCAGCGTCCTAGCGGGGCGAAGCTCCTACAATGAGCAGTTCTTC
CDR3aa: CSVLAGRSSYNEQFF

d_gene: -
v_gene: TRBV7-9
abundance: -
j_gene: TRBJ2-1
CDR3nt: TGTGCCAGCAGCCTAGGGGCCGAAGTCTACAATGAGCAGTTCTTC
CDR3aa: CASSLGAEVYNEQFF

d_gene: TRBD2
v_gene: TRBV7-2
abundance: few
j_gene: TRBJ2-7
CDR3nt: TGTGCCAGCAGGACTGGGGGAGGGAACGAGCAGTACTTC
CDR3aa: CASRTGGGNEQYF

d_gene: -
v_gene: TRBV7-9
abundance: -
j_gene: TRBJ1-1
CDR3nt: TGTGCCAGCAGCTTGCAGGGGTACACTGAAGCTTTCTTT
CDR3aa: CASSLQGYTEAFF

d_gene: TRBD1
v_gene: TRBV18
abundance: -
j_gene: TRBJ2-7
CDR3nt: TGTGCCAGCTCACAGGACAGGGGACCTTACGAGCAGTACTTC
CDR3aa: CASSQDRGPYEQYF

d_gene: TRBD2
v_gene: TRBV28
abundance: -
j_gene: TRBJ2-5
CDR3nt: TGTGCCAGCAGTTTATGGACTAGCGGGACCCTATTCTTGATCTGGGGGACCCAGTACTTC
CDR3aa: CASSLWTSGTLFLIWGTQYF

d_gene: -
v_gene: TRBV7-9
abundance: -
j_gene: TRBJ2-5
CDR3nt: TGTGCCAGCAGCTTAGAGGCCGGGGAGACCCAGTACTTC
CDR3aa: CASSLEAGETQYF

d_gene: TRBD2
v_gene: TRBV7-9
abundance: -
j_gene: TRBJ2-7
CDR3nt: TGTGCCAGCAGCTCCGGGGGGTGGGAGCAGTACTTC
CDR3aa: CASSSGGWEQYF

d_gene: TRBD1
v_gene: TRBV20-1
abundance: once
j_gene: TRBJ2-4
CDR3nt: TGCAGTGCTAGCCTAGGGGGCAGTCAGTACTTC
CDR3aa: CSASLGGSQYF

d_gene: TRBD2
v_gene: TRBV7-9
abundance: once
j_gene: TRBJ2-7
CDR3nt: TGTGCCAGCAGCTTAGTTTCTAGCGGCGACTACGAGCAGTACTTC
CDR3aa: CASSLVSSGDYEQYF

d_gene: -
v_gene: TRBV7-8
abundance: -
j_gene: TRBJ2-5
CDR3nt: TGTGCCAGCAGCTTAGCGGGTAGCGGGACCCAGTACTTC
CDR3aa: CASSLAGSGTQYF

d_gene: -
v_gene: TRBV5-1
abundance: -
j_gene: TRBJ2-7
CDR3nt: TGCGCCAGCAGCTTGGACAGGGTCTACGAGCAGTACTTC
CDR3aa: CASSLDRVYEQYF